The sample holds many counts of the clone carrying this T cell receptor beta chain. The data belong to a study of patients and donors after allogeneic stem cell transplantation. One entry per CDR3 protein results from TCRdb running MiXCR on the RT-PCR reads. The repertoire has about a million distinct CDR3 sequences, more than 15% of them found once; the top ten carry around 6%. CDR3 length: 17 amino acids. The germline CDR1 and CDR2 sequences are SGHRS and YFSETQ. J was trimmed by 10 bases and V by 4 bases; bases with no gene match: 11. V gene TRBV5-1 combines with J gene TRBJ2-1; 16 nucleotides line up with TRBD2. This TCR came from a human donor who was either an allogeneic HSCT recipient or a stem cell or donor lymphocyte infusion donor (not recorded which). It is not recorded whose cells these are; they may come from a transplant donor. The specimen sequenced was blood, either unsorted or a sorted T cell fraction (not recorded which). CDR3 region: CASSPGLAGGPIKEQFF. The CDR3 DNA reads as TGCGCCAGCAGCCCGGGACTAGCGGGAGGGCCGATAAAGGAGCAGTTCTTC.